Listed below are T cell receptor beta chains from one sample, sequenced in a study of T-cell memory formation after mild COVID-19. TCRdb called the 5' RACE reads again in MiXCR, with one record for every CDR3 protein. The sample yields 190,000 or so distinct CDR3 sequences, around 21% seen once. Material: PBMCs or a T cell subset sorted from them (not recorded which). These receptors originate from an adult woman who had mild COVID-19 (a few samples of this study predate the infection). Cell type and time point are not known. Each CDR3 is given with its conserved first and last residue. Fields, in order: V gene, clone size, J gene, D gene, CDR3 DNA, CDR3 protein. The D gene is left open where the match is weak. Clone size is not always given. Where it is, it says once, few, many or a class for expanded clones.

TRBV5-1	.	TRBJ2-3	.	TGCGCCAGCAGCTTGAGGGCAGACACAGATACGCAGTATTTT	CASSLRADTDTQYF
TRBV5-1	.	TRBJ2-1	.	TGCGCCAGCAGCTTGGCCAGGGGACTAAACAATGAGCAGTTCTTC	CASSLARGLNNEQFF
TRBV4-1	once	TRBJ1-2	.	TGCGCCAGCAGCCAAGGGGTTCTCATTAGGTCTAACTATGGCTACACCTTC	CASSQGVLIRSNYGYTF
TRBV4-2	.	TRBJ2-7	TRBD2	TGTGCCAGCAGCCAAGAAGGGAGTGGTCTAGCGGGGGATTTCAACGAGCAGTACTTC	CASSQEGSGLAGDFNEQYF
TRBV27	.	TRBJ2-7	TRBD2	TGTGCCAGCAGTTTGAAGCGGGAGAACTACGAGCAGTACTTC	CASSLKRENYEQYF
TRBV7-6	few	TRBJ2-3	.	TGTGCCAGCAGCTCTACACGGCGACATACAGATACGCAGTATTTT	CASSSTRRHTDTQYF
TRBV4-1	.	TRBJ2-3	.	TGCGCCAGCAGCCAGTGGGGGCGCCCCACAGATACGCAGTATTTT	CASSQWGRPTDTQYF
TRBV10-3	.	TRBJ2-5	.	TGTGCCATCAGTGACGGGGCAGTGATCGGGGGAGAGACCCAGTACTTC	CAISDGAVIGGETQYF
TRBV5-1	few	TRBJ1-1	TRBD1	TGCGCCAGCAGCTCTCCGGGACAGGGTGTGAACACTGAAGCTTTCTTT	CASSSPGQGVNTEAFF
TRBV4-1	.	TRBJ1-6	TRBD1	TGCGCCAGCAGCCAAGGATGGACAGGGGATAATTCACCCCTCCACTTT	CASSQGWTGDNSPLHF
TRBV25-1	.	TRBJ2-1	TRBD2	TGTGCCAGCAGTGATGGAGCGGGAGTACTCGATGAGCAGTTCTTC	CASSDGAGVLDEQFF
TRBV24-1	few	TRBJ2-7	TRBD1	TGTGCCACCAGTGATTCGACAGGGGACGACGAGCAGTACTTC	CATSDSTGDDEQYF
TRBV9	.	TRBJ2-2	.	TGTGCCAGCAGCGTAGACGGGGGCCCCGGGGAGCTGTTTTTT	CASSVDGGPGELFF
TRBV20-1	few	TRBJ2-1	TRBD2	TGCAGTGCTAGAGAGACTAGCGGGAGAACCTACAATGAGCAGTTCTTC	CSARETSGRTYNEQFF
TRBV7-3	few	TRBJ2-5	TRBD1	TGTGCCAGCAGCTTCACAGGGGGCCAAGAGACCCAGTACTTC	CASSFTGGQETQYF
TRBV20-1	few	TRBJ1-3	TRBD1	TGCAGTGCTAGAGATACAGGGGTCGGAAACACCATATATTTT	CSARDTGVGNTIYF
TRBV21-1	few	TRBJ1-5	.	TGTGCCAGCAGCAAAGTTAAGGGTAGAGTCAGACAGCCCCAGCATTTT	CASSKVKGRVRQPQHF
TRBV20-1	few	TRBJ1-2	TRBD1	TGCAGTGCTAGACCCCAGGGGGCTTACTATGGCTACACCTTC	CSARPQGAYYGYTF
TRBV5-1	.	TRBJ1-1	.	TGCGCCAGCAGCCCCCGGACAGCCCACGAAGCTTTCTTT	CASSPRTAHEAFF
TRBV18	few	TRBJ2-4	TRBD1	TGTGCCAGCTCACCAAATGACAGGGGCCAAAACATTCAGTACTTC	CASSPNDRGQNIQYF
TRBV3-1	.	TRBJ1-5	TRBD1	TGTGCCACAGGGGGACAGAATAGCAATCAGCCCCAGCATTTT	CATGGQNSNQPQHF
TRBV14	once	TRBJ1-2	.	TGTGCCAGCAGCCAAGCTGGGGAAGATTGGGCCTATGGCTACACCTTC	CASSQAGEDWAYGYTF
TRBV27	few	TRBJ2-5	.	TGTGCCAGCAGTTTCTTCCAGACTGGAGAGACCCAGTACTTC	CASSFFQTGETQYF
TRBV10-3	.	TRBJ2-1	.	TGTGCCATCAGTGCCGAGAGTTACAATGAGCAGTTCTTC	CAISAESYNEQFF
TRBV4-1	few	TRBJ1-1	.	TGCGCCAGCAGCCTCTGGGTGGACACTGAAGCTTTCTTT	CASSLWVDTEAFF
TRBV27	few	TRBJ2-6	TRBD1	TGTGCCAGCAGTCCGGGACAGGGTGCCAACGTCCTGACTTTC	CASSPGQGANVLTF
TRBV7-6	.	TRBJ2-3	TRBD2	TGTGCCAGCAGCCCCCGGGGGGTTACAGATACGCAGTATTTT	CASSPRGVTDTQYF
TRBV6-2/TRBV6-3	.	TRBJ2-1	.	TGTGCCAGCAGTTACGTCGGGAGTGGCTCCTACAATGAGCAGTTCTTC	CASSYVGSGSYNEQFF
TRBV11-2	.	TRBJ2-4	TRBD2	TGTGCCAGCAGCTTAGATGACCTAGCGGGTACTACCCAAGCCAAAAACATTCAGTACTTC	CASSLDDLAGTTQAKNIQYF
TRBV7-6	.	TRBJ2-2	TRBD1	TGTGCCAGCAGCTTAGTGTCCAACAGGGGTGTTGACACCGGGGAGCTGTTTTTT	CASSLVSNRGVDTGELFF
TRBV7-9	few	TRBJ2-7	.	TGTGCCAGCAGCTTTCCTCAGTACTACGAGCAGTACTTC	CASSFPQYYEQYF
TRBV5-1	few	TRBJ2-7	TRBD2	TGCGCCAGCAGCTCCCAAGGGACTAGCCGAACCTACGAGCAGTACTTC	CASSSQGTSRTYEQYF